What follows are 8 T cell receptor beta chains derived from one specimen sequenced in a study of OX40 agonist ivuxolimab in advanced cancers. Here immunoSEQ multiplex PCR was the method, and the copy in TCRdb shows in-frame clones only, minus some. Of about 62,000 clones detected, less than 85% appear once; the ten largest clones hold approximately 11%. Source: CD4+ or CD8+ T cells sorted from blood, taken in a trial of the OX40 agonist ivuxolimab. These receptors all come from an adult with an advanced solid tumor such as melanoma, head and neck, liver or kidney cancer.

The V call is TRBV9, the J call TRBJ1-6, with 9 bases that match TRBD1. The CDR3 loop spans 14 amino acids. J gave up 9 bases and V 5 bases, and 6 bases lay outside the gene matches. Per the germline V gene, CDR1 is SGDLS and CDR2 is YYNGEE. The CDR3 sequence is CASSTGQGFSPLHF. The CDR3 coding sequence is TGTGCCAGCAGTACTGGACAGGGGTTTTCACCCCTCCACTTT.

The chain recombines TRBV7-3 with TRBJ2-7; weak D call: TRBD2 (5 bases). Germline CDR1 and CDR2: SGHTA and FQGTGA. Between the trimmed V and J ends, which lost 4 bases and 1 base, there was a span of 14 bases. This CDR3 spans 15 amino acids. The CDR3 region has the DNA TGTGCCAGCAGCTCGGCCTGGACGGGATCCTACGAGCAGTACTTC. This codes for CASSSAWTGSYEQYF.

The chain couples TRBV7-9 to TRBJ2-3; D gene ambiguous. CDR1 and CDR2 from the germline V gene are SEHNR and FQNEAQ (reference sequence). V was clipped by 2 bases and J by 5 bases, with 14 bases between them. The length of the CDR3 is 15 residues. The CDR3 DNA is TGTGCCAGCAGCTTATATTTGGGCCCCCAAGATACGCAGTATTTT. Translation gives CASSLYLGPQDTQYF.

This chain links TRBV27 with TRBJ1-2; D gene uncertain. V lost 2 bases and J 4 bases, leaving 11 bases between the germline ends. This CDR3 has 14 amino acids. CDR1 is MNHEY, CDR2 SMNVEV, per germline (reference sequence). The CDR3 DNA follows: TGTGCCAGCAGTTTAAGAGGGCTGGGCTATGGCTACACCTTC. It specifies CASSLRGLGYGYTF.

The V call is TRBV7-8, the J call TRBJ2-2; either TRBD1 or TRBD2 may supply D (5 bases each). Deletions cut 5 bases from V and 5 bases from J, with 9 bases between. This CDR3 region has 13 residues. In germline, CDR1 is SGHVS, CDR2 FQNEAQ. The CDR3: CASSHGTTGELFF. DNA of the CDR3: TGTGCCAGCAGCCACGGGACGACCGGGGAGCTGTTTTTT.

V gene TRBV11-3 combines with J gene TRBJ2-7; TRBD2 is a possible D gene (6 bases). The CDR3 totals 15 residues. Per the germline V gene, CDR1 is SGHNT and CDR2 is YENEEA. Trimming removed 1 base from V and 2 bases from J, with 12 bases in between. CDR3 loop: CASSLAPGDTYEQYF. The CDR3 nucleotides read TGTGCCAGCAGCTTAGCACCGGGGGATACCTACGAGCAGTACTTC.

The rearrangement joins TRBV5-6 to TRBJ2-5; D unclear. The ends were cut back, 0 bases at V and 5 bases at J, with 14 bases in the middle. CDR3 length: 15 residues. Germline CDR1 is SGHDT and CDR2 is YYEEEE. The DNA for the CDR3 is TGTGCCAGCAGCTTGGTGGTGGGTTTCAAGGAGACCCAGTACTTC. This translates into CASSLVVGFKETQYF. Complete variable domain (other parts from reference TRBV5-6 and TRBJ2-5): DAGVTQSPTHLIKTRGQQVTLRCSPKSGHDTVSWYQQALGQGPQFIFQYYEEEERQRGNFPDRFSGHQFPNYSSELNVNALLLGDSALYLCASSLVVGFKETQYFGPGTRLLVL.

This clone was counted once. V gene TRBV19 combines with J gene TRBJ2-2; TRBD2 matches at 12 bases. The CDR3 extends over 15 amino acids. Trimming removed 6 bases from V and 5 bases from J; junction bases left unmatched: 4. In germline, CDR1 is LNHDA, CDR2 SQIVND (reference sequence). Written as DNA, the CDR3 is TGTGCCAGTAGCGGACTAGCGGGGTTAACCGGGGAGCTGTTTTTT. This sequence encodes CASSGLAGLTGELFF.